This T cell receptor (beta chain) was retrieved from a study of graft-versus-host responses after intestinal transplantation. Across the study: Multivisceral, liver-intestinal, or isolated intestinal grafts were transplanted into recipients. Recipients were all induced with anti-thymocyte globulin, then given tacrolimus and steroids for about three years. The study, taken as a whole, reports: Detected in recipient marrow were GvH clones, some of which were first observed in ileum or blood.

For this clone: Its target is not known.

The table came from immunoSEQ multiplex PCR; TCRdb's copy has only in-frame clones and leaves some out. Of 40,000 to 55,000 clones detected, around 96% appear once; the ten largest clones hold approximately 0.21%. Germline loops: CDR1 LNHDA, CDR2 SQIVND (reference sequence). Trimming took 0 bases from V and 5 from J, leaving 10 bases between them. The CDR3 is made up of 14 amino acids. The chain recombines TRBV19 with TRBJ1-2; no clear D gene. The sample here was unstimulated CD8+ T cells sorted from spleen or lymph node cells, taken before transplant. The sequence was collected from a human donor who was the organ donor for an intestinal transplant. The chain's CDR3 is CASSIEEATYGYTF. The DNA for the CDR3 is TGTGCCAGTAGTATAGAGGAGGCAACTTATGGCTACACCTTC.